Below are 22 T cell receptor beta chains sequenced from a single sample in a study of cytomegalovirus exposure and HLA in healthy donors. The study ran its PCR with 60 Vbeta and 13 Jbeta primers. Libraries were prepared by immunoSEQ multiplex PCR; TCRdb keeps only in-frame clonotypes and omits some of them. The sample has approximately 170,000 clones, about 84% seen once. The sample taken for sequencing was PBMCs. The receptors come from a man between 50 and 59 years old in good health and CMV-seropositive.

The CDR3 bases are TGTGCCAGCAGGGGACAGGGCCTCTACGAGCAGTACTTC. Its protein product is CASRGQGLYEQYF. This chain uses TRBV11-2 with TRBJ2-7; 9 bases agree with TRBD1. V was clipped by 6 bases and J by 3 bases; unmatched bases: 3. This CDR3 is 13 amino acids long. CDR1 and CDR2 (germline): SGHAT, FQNNGV.

This clone has more than one count but fewer than ten. The J gene is TRBJ2-7, the V gene TRBV28; 11 nucleotides agree with TRBD2. Germline trimming cut 2 bases from V and 1 base from J; bases unmatched to any gene: 10. The CDR3 consists of 18 residues. Germline V gene sequence: CDR1 MDHEN, CDR2 SYDVKM. DNA of the CDR3: TGTGCCAGCAGTTTAGTAGCGGGAGGGGGTGGTTTTTCCTACGAGCAGTACTTC. Translating it yields CASSLVAGGGGFSYEQYF.

The chain joins TRBV6-5 to TRBJ1-2; a possible D gene is TRBD1 (6 bases). CDR3 size: 14 residues. Germline assignment: CDR1 MNHEY and CDR2 SVGAGI. V was pared by 6 bases and J by 5 bases, with 16 bases between. The CDR3 DNA reads TGTGCCAGCAGGAAGACAGGAGCCCTTTATGGCTACACCTTC. It codes for CASRKTGALYGYTF.

The CDR3 loop reads CATYRDGANTEAFF. Here the CDR3 DNA reads TGTGCCACCTACAGGGATGGGGCGAACACTGAAGCTTTCTTT. This sequence joins TRBV27 and TRBJ1-1, with D maybe TRBD1 (6 bases). Trimming pared 10 bases from V and 1 base from J, leaving 16 bases between. Germline V gives CDR1 MNHEY, CDR2 SMNVEV (reference sequence). The CDR3 length is 14 residues.

The chain uses TRBV27 and TRBJ2-7; D might be TRBD1 (5 bases). This CDR3 contains 13 residues. Germline CDR1 MNHEY, CDR2 SMNVEV (reference sequence). Trimming stripped 3 bases from V and 3 bases from J, with 9 bases between. The CDR3, as DNA: TGTGCCAGCAGTTTCCAGGGCCGCTACGAGCAGTACTTC. Amino acid sequence: CASSFQGRYEQYF.

The rearrangement links TRBV19 to TRBJ2-2; 9 bases agree with TRBD1. The germline CDR1 and CDR2 sequences are LNHDA and SQIVND (reference sequence). This CDR3 has 16 residues. Unmatched junction bases numbered 9, after V lost 3 bases and J lost 7 bases. The CDR3 DNA follows: TGTGCCAGTAGTATGGGAGGGACAGGGCGGATCGGGGAGCTGTTTTTT. Translated, it gives CASSMGGTGRIGELFF.

This chain connects TRBV5-1 to TRBJ2-1; 10 nucleotides match TRBD2. Per germline, CDR1 SGHRS and CDR2 YFSETQ. The CDR3 has 15 amino acids. J lost 6 bases, V lost 6 bases, and 9 bases had no gene match. The chain's CDR3 is CASTISLAGANEQFF. The CDR3 nucleotides are TGCGCCAGCACTATAAGCCTAGCGGGAGCCAATGAGCAGTTCTTC.

The chain uses TRBV28 and TRBJ1-1, with TRBD1 as a possible D gene (5 bases). Germline lookup yields CDR1 MDHEN and CDR2 SYDVKM. The V gene lost 7 bases and the J gene lost 0 bases, with 15 bases spanning the gap. This CDR3 region has 15 residues. CDR3 coding DNA: TGTGCCAGCACCCCGGGTGGGGGGATGAACACTGAAGCTTTCTTT. This gives the protein CASTPGGGMNTEAFF.

The chain carries TRBV6-5 and TRBJ1-4; possible D gene TRBD1, 6 bases. CDR1 MNHEY and CDR2 SVGAGI come from the germline V gene. Trimming cost V 2 bases and J 4 bases, with 11 bases left between them. CDR3 length equals 15 residues. DNA of the CDR3: TGTGCCAGCAGTTACAGGGGGACCCTTAATGAAAAACTGTTTTTT. Translated, it gives CASSYRGTLNEKLFF.

The chain couples TRBV18 to TRBJ2-3; D may be TRBD2 (5 bases). Trimming removed 3 bases at V and 2 bases at J, with 15 bases between. CDR1 is KGHSH and CDR2 is LQKENI in the germline V gene. The CDR3 is 16 amino acids. The CDR3 region is CASSPAISGSTDTQYF. CDR3 nucleotides: TGTGCCAGCTCACCCGCGATCAGCGGCTCCACAGATACGCAGTATTTT.

The rearrangement links TRBV9 to TRBJ2-3; TRBD2 matches 12 bases. Germline values: CDR1 SGDLS, CDR2 YYNGEE. J was trimmed by 4 bases and V by 4 bases; bases with no gene match: 7. The CDR3 extends over 16 amino acids. Here the CDR3 reads CASSTPSGGAADTQYF. CDR3 coding DNA: TGTGCCAGCAGCACCCCTAGCGGGGGGGCTGCAGATACGCAGTATTTT.

The chain combines TRBV7-3 with TRBJ1-2; possible D gene TRBD1, 6 bases. This CDR3 is built from 17 residues. V was pared by 1 base and J by 4 bases, with 19 bases between. The germline V gene encodes CDR1 SGHTA and CDR2 FQGTGA. Here the CDR3 reads CASSLKPSGDFSYGYTF. CDR3 DNA: TGTGCCAGCAGCTTAAAGCCCTCAGGGGATTTCAGCTATGGCTACACCTTC.

This chain links TRBV11-2 with TRBJ1-5; tentative D call: TRBD1 (5 bases). CDR3 length: 12 amino acids. In germline, CDR1 is SGHAT, CDR2 FQNNGV. Here the CDR3 reads CDLGRGGQPQHF. CDR3 sequence (DNA): TGTGACTTAGGGAGGGGCGGCCAGCCCCAGCATTTT.

The rearrangement uses TRBV6-5 and TRBJ2-5, with 8 nucleotides matching TRBD1. Per the germline V gene, CDR1 is MNHEY and CDR2 is SVGAGI. With 6 bases clipped from V and 2 bases from J, the junction kept 2 bases outside the gene matches. This CDR3 spans 13 amino acids. The CDR3 spells CASRRTGQETQYF. The CDR3 DNA is TGTGCCAGCAGGAGGACAGGGCAAGAGACCCAGTACTTC.

The J gene is TRBJ2-7, the V gene TRBV5-1, with 10 positions matching TRBD2. V lost 4 bases and J lost 6; bases outside the gene matches: 10. Looked up from germline, CDR1 is SGHRS and CDR2 is YFSETQ. This CDR3 is 15 amino acids long. CDR3 nucleotide sequence: TGCGCCAGCAGCGGAACAGCGGGAGGGTTTCCCGAGCAGTACTTC. Translating it yields CASSGTAGGFPEQYF.

The chain couples TRBV30 to TRBJ1-2, with TRBD1 matching 12 bases. With V trimmed by 1 base and J by 6 bases, 6 bases remained unmatched. The CDR3 is made up of 15 amino acids. Germline lookup yields CDR1 GTSNPN and CDR2 SVGIG (reference sequence). CDR3 amino acids: CAWSAGTGGADGYTF. CDR3 nucleotide sequence: TGTGCCTGGAGTGCCGGGACAGGGGGCGCGGATGGCTACACCTTC.

The chain links TRBV6-1 to TRBJ2-1, with D hard to call. There are 15 residues in the CDR3. Germline V gene data show CDR1 as MNHNS and CDR2 as SASEGT. V was trimmed by 1 base and J by 2 bases, leaving 9 bases between them. The CDR3 DNA reads TGTGCCAGCAGTGAAGGGGCCTGGGCCTACAATGAGCAGTTCTTC. Protein sequence: CASSEGAWAYNEQFF.

The CDR3 DNA sequence: TGTGCCAGCAGCGTAGCGGCGGGAGGGGGCGGCGAGCAGTACTTC. Amino acid sequence: CASSVAAGGGGEQYF. This chain connects TRBV9 to TRBJ2-7; 9 bases align to TRBD2. Germline CDR1 and CDR2: SGDLS and YYNGEE. The CDR3 has 15 residues. The junction had 7 bases not matched to a gene; V was cut back by 0 bases and J by 6 bases.

CDR3 amino acids: CASSQGSRGPSYNEQFF. The CDR3 DNA sequence: TGCGCCAGCAGCCAAGGCTCCAGGGGACCCTCCTACAATGAGCAGTTCTTC. The chain combines TRBV4-3 with TRBJ2-1, with D possibly TRBD1 on 6 matching bases. Germline values: CDR1 LGHNA, CDR2 YSLEER. Trimming took off 1 base at V and 0 bases at J, with 13 bases between the two ends. This CDR3 region has 17 residues.

The chain is built from TRBV5-1 and TRBJ1-2; 9 nucleotides align to TRBD1. The germline V gene has CDR1 SGHRS and CDR2 YFSETQ. The CDR3 runs 12 residues. V lost 5 bases to trimming and J lost 6 bases; unmatched junction nucleotides: 2. The CDR3 DNA follows: TGCGCCAGCAGACAGGGGGCAGATGGCTACACCTTC. Translation gives CASRQGADGYTF.

This clone was counted between two and nine times. This rearrangement joins TRBV19 to TRBJ2-6; 7 positions agree with TRBD2. The CDR3 is made up of 13 amino acids. V gave up 10 bases and J gave up 5 bases; unmatched junction bases: 5. Germline V gives CDR1 LNHDA, CDR2 SQIVND (reference sequence). The CDR3, as DNA: TGTGCCACGGGGCGGGGGAGGGCCAACGTCCTGACTTTC. It specifies CATGRGRANVLTF.

This chain uses TRBV25-1 with TRBJ1-1; D gene ambiguous. Germline V gene lookup returns CDR1 MGHDK and CDR2 SYGVNS. Between the trimmed V and J ends, which lost 1 base and 4 bases, there was a span of 13 bases. This CDR3 contains 15 residues. As DNA, the CDR3 is TGTGCCAGCAGTGAATTGGTTGCAGAGGGCACTGAAGCTTTCTTT. Amino acid sequence: CASSELVAEGTEAFF.